The rows below give T cell receptor beta chains drawn from one sample of a study of early T cells in non-severe SARS-CoV-2 infection. In TCRdb, the 5' RACE reads were re-called with MiXCR into one record per CDR3 protein. This table has 83,000 or so distinct CDR3 sequences, over 9.5% appearing once. Sequencing was performed on whole blood, taken at baseline. The receptor source for this set is an adult who was a healthcare worker with PCR-confirmed SARS-CoV-2 infection or an uninfected control (not recorded which). The CDR3 runs from the conserved cysteine through the conserved F or W. A D gene is named only where the DNA matches it firmly. The size entry is marked missing in some rows and otherwise reads once, few, many or a size class.

J gene | D gene | V gene | clone size | CDR3 length | CDR3 protein | CDR3 DNA
TRBJ2-5 | TRBD2 | TRBV11-2 | . | 16 | CASSLAASGIQETQYF | TGTGCCAGCAGCTTAGCGGCTAGCGGGATCCAAGAGACCCAGTACTTC
TRBJ1-3 | . | TRBV2 | few | 14 | CASSGGTSGNTIYF | TGTGCCAGCAGTGGGGGGACCTCTGGAAACACCATATATTTT
TRBJ2-1 | . | TRBV4-2 | . | 15 | CASSQGSISYNEQFF | TGTGCCAGCAGCCAAGGCTCGATCTCCTACAATGAGCAGTTCTTC
TRBJ2-1 | . | TRBV28 | few | 15 | CASSFQGGEYNEQFF | TGTGCCAGCAGTTTCCAGGGGGGGGAATACAATGAGCAGTTCTTC
TRBJ2-1 | . | TRBV7-9 | many | 10 | CASSLSPPFF | TGTGCCAGCAGCTTAAGCCCGCCGTTCTTC
TRBJ2-5 | TRBD1 | TRBV3-1 | few | 15 | CASSRGQGAEETQYF | TGTGCCAGCAGCCGCGGACAGGGGGCCGAGGAGACCCAGTACTTC
TRBJ1-6 | . | TRBV7-9 | . | 14 | CASSLNDQNSPLHF | TGTGCCAGCAGCTTAAATGACCAAAATTCACCCCTCCACTTT
TRBJ1-1 | . | TRBV5-6 | once | 13 | CASSLVGAPEAFF | TGTGCCAGCAGCTTGGTGGGGGCCCCTGAAGCTTTCTTT
TRBJ2-1 | . | TRBV14 | many | 14 | CASSPLDGYNEQFF | TGTGCCAGCAGCCCCCTGGACGGATACAATGAGCAGTTCTTC
TRBJ2-7 | . | TRBV27 | many | 16 | CASAPERGEGGYEQYF | TGTGCCAGCGCGCCTGAAAGGGGGGAGGGTGGTTACGAGCAGTACTTC
TRBJ1-4 | . | TRBV9 | many | 14 | CASSETALNEKLFF | TGTGCCAGCAGCGAGACAGCCCTTAATGAAAAACTGTTTTTT
TRBJ1-5 | . | TRBV11-2 | . | 13 | CASSLGLLQPQHF | TGTGCCAGCAGCTTAGGTTTACTCCAGCCCCAGCATTTT
TRBJ1-5 | TRBD1 | TRBV5-1 | . | 14 | CASSLEGARQPQHF | TGCGCCAGCAGCTTGGAGGGGGCAAGGCAGCCCCAGCATTTT
TRBJ2-2 | . | TRBV19 | . | 16 | CASSRGGTETTGELFF | TGTGCCAGTAGTAGGGGAGGGACAGAGACCACCGGGGAGCTGTTTTTT
TRBJ2-1 | TRBD1 | TRBV29-1 | . | 15 | CSGNRGTGGSNEQFF | TGCAGCGGTAACCGCGGGACAGGGGGAAGCAATGAGCAGTTCTTC
TRBJ2-6 | . | TRBV7-9 | few | 16 | CASREEESYGANVLTF | TGTGCCAGCCGAGAAGAGGAGTCCTACGGGGCCAACGTCCTGACTTTC
TRBJ2-7 | TRBD1 | TRBV20-1 | few | 15 | CSALSRDRSSYEQYF | TGCAGTGCTCTCAGCCGGGACAGGAGCTCCTACGAGCAGTACTTC
TRBJ2-2 | . | TRBV7-2 | many | 15 | CASSPGPTLPGELFF | TGTGCCAGCAGCCCGGGACCGACTCTTCCCGGGGAGCTGTTTTTT
TRBJ2-4 | . | TRBV12-3/TRBV12-4 | few | 14 | CASSLVANGDIQYF | TGTGCCAGCAGTTTGGTGGCGAATGGGGACATTCAGTACTTC
TRBJ2-3 | . | TRBV7-6 | many | 14 | CASSPTEFTDTQYF | TGTGCCAGCAGCCCAACTGAGTTCACAGATACGCAGTATTTT
TRBJ1-5 | . | TRBV19 | many | 13 | CASSEHSGQPQHF | TGTGCCAGTAGTGAACATTCGGGACAGCCCCAGCATTTT
TRBJ2-5 | . | TRBV20-1 | . | 17 | CSAPGPIWSENQETQYF | TGCAGTGCCCCGGGACCTATATGGTCAGAGAACCAAGAGACCCAGTACTTC
TRBJ2-3 | . | TRBV4-2 | . | 12 | CASSQDLYTQYF | TGTGCCAGCAGCCAAGACCTATATACGCAGTATTTT
TRBJ2-2 | TRBD2 | TRBV20-1 | . | 18 | CSAIQGLAGGPGTGELFF | TGCAGTGCAATCCAGGGACTAGCGGGAGGGCCGGGCACCGGGGAGCTGTTTTTT
TRBJ2-1 | TRBD2 | TRBV11-3 | few | 17 | CASSEGTSGTTYNEQFF | TGTGCCAGCAGCGAGGGGACTAGCGGGACCACCTACAATGAGCAGTTCTTC
TRBJ2-2 | TRBD1 | TRBV28 | . | 14 | CASKDRVGTGELFF | TGTGCCAGCAAAGACAGGGTTGGCACCGGGGAGCTGTTTTTT
TRBJ2-1 | . | TRBV27 | many | 14 | CASSFRGHYNEQFF | TGTGCCAGCAGTTTCCGGGGGCACTACAATGAGCAGTTCTTC
TRBJ2-3 | . | TRBV18 | many | 14 | CASSPPPSTDTQYF | TGTGCCAGCTCACCACCGCCTAGCACAGATACGCAGTATTTT
TRBJ1-6 | . | TRBV25-1 | few | 15 | CASSARETVSTPLHF | TGTGCCAGCAGTGCCCGTGAGACAGTCTCCACACCCCTCCACTTT
TRBJ1-4 | TRBD1 | TRBV20-1 | few | 15 | CSARAVTGGNEKLFF | TGCAGTGCTAGAGCTGTGACAGGGGGTAATGAAAAACTGTTTTTT
TRBJ1-4 | TRBD1 | TRBV4-2 | few | 15 | CASSQEGQTNEKLFF | TGTGCCAGCAGCCAAGAGGGACAGACTAATGAAAAACTGTTTTTT
TRBJ2-6 | . | TRBV5-1 | . | 16 | CASSWRGHSGANVLTF | TGCGCCAGCAGCTGGCGGGGACACTCTGGGGCCAACGTCCTGACTTTC
TRBJ1-2 | . | TRBV11-2 | few | 17 | CASSGQTVRPEDYGYTF | TGTGCCAGCAGCGGACAGACAGTTCGCCCCGAAGACTATGGCTACACCTTC
TRBJ2-2 | . | TRBV18 | . | 15 | CASGGQIANTGELFF | TGTGCCAGCGGCGGCCAGATCGCGAACACCGGGGAGCTGTTTTTT
TRBJ2-3 | TRBD2 | TRBV10-2 | . | 15 | CASSKGLAKTDTQYF | TGCGCCAGCAGTAAGGGACTAGCGAAGACAGATACGCAGTATTTT
TRBJ2-3 | . | TRBV7-3 | . | 15 | CASSQRGASTDTQYF | TGTGCCAGCAGCCAACGCGGAGCTAGCACAGATACGCAGTATTTT
TRBJ1-4 | . | TRBV7-9 | many | 13 | CASSLRENEKLFF | TGTGCCAGCAGCTTACGGGAGAATGAAAAACTGTTTTTT
TRBJ1-6 | . | TRBV20-1 | . | 17 | CSARDPSRSSYNSPLHF | TGCAGTGCTAGAGATCCATCCCGGAGCTCCTATAATTCACCCCTCCACTTT
TRBJ1-3 | . | TRBV12-3/TRBV12-4 | . | 14 | CASSSSLSGNTIYF | TGTGCCAGCAGTTCCTCATTATCCGGAAACACCATATATTTT
TRBJ2-2 | . | TRBV19 | few | 15 | CASSISKTNTGELFF | TGTGCCAGTAGTATCTCCAAAACGAACACCGGGGAGCTGTTTTTT
TRBJ2-2 | TRBD2 | TRBV3-1 | . | 18 | CASRDVGRTSGDTGELFF | TGTGCCAGCAGGGACGTCGGAAGGACTAGCGGGGACACCGGGGAGCTGTTTTTT
TRBJ1-2 | . | TRBV3-1 | few | 11 | CASSQERGYTF | TGTGCCAGCAGCCAAGAAAGGGGCTACACCTTC
TRBJ2-5 | . | TRBV7-9 | many | 15 | CASSLVAAGGETQYF | TGTGCCAGCAGCTTAGTAGCTGCGGGCGGTGAGACCCAGTACTTC
TRBJ2-2 | . | TRBV2 | . | 14 | CASRAGTITGELFF | TGTGCCAGCAGAGCCGGGACGATAACCGGGGAGCTGTTTTTT
TRBJ2-5 | . | TRBV7-6 | many | 16 | CASSLSRPTEQETQYF | TGTGCCAGCAGCTTGTCGAGACCAACGGAACAAGAGACCCAGTACTTC
TRBJ2-7 | . | TRBV5-1 | many | 15 | CASSTDFSVSYEQYF | TGCGCCAGCAGCACCGACTTTAGCGTCTCCTACGAGCAGTACTTC
TRBJ1-1 | TRBD1 | TRBV5-1 | . | 14 | CASMNTGASTEAFF | TGCGCCAGCATGAATACAGGGGCCTCCACTGAAGCTTTCTTT
TRBJ2-7 | TRBD1 | TRBV30 | few | 13 | CAWKGQGFDEQYF | TGTGCCTGGAAAGGACAGGGTTTCGACGAGCAGTACTTC
TRBJ2-2 | TRBD1 | TRBV6-6 | many | 14 | CASIDRVPTGELFF | TGTGCCAGCATCGACAGGGTACCCACCGGGGAGCTGTTTTTT
TRBJ1-5 | . | TRBV12-3/TRBV12-4 | many | 14 | CASSFAGGYQPQHF | TGTGCCAGCAGTTTTGCGGGGGGGTATCAGCCCCAGCATTTT
TRBJ2-1 | TRBD2 | TRBV14 | many | 17 | CASSQDPSGIRGNEQFF | TGTGCCAGCAGCCAAGATCCTAGCGGGATACGTGGCAATGAGCAGTTCTTC
TRBJ2-7 | . | TRBV28 | . | 15 | CASSFSRVSSYEQYF | TGTGCCAGCAGTTTCAGTCGGGTATCTTCATACGAGCAGTACTTC
TRBJ2-2 | TRBD1 | TRBV20-1 | many | 16 | CSAPLAGQGRPGELFF | TGCAGTGCCCCCCTGGCGGGACAGGGAAGGCCCGGGGAGCTGTTTTTT
TRBJ1-2 | . | TRBV10-3 | . | 14 | CAINPREGGHGYTF | TGTGCCATCAACCCCAGGGAGGGCGGCCATGGCTACACCTTC